This T cell receptor (beta chain) was recovered during a study of blood T cell repertoires in COVID-19. Turning to the study itself: Nucleic acid was either cDNA or gDNA, and it came from T cells, B-cell-depleted T cells, or PBMCs.

CDR3 length equals 16 residues. Germline CDR1 SGHTS, CDR2 YDEGEE. The V end lost 3 bases, the J end lost 2 bases, and 15 bases lay between the germline ends. In the original workflow: Estimates of nucleated cell counts were drawn from the amplification of reference gene primers. Sequencing was performed with immunoSEQ multiplex PCR; in TCRdb, only in-frame clones are kept and a portion is missing. The DNA gave D and trimming, while V, J and clone size come from that table. The sample lists more than 200,000 clones, around nine tenths occurring once. Participants were aged roughly 18 to 89 years from some 24 US areas. Cohorts were based on clinical histories the participants reported.

The TCR sequence derives from a woman aged 45-59 years who had recovered from COVID-19. Sequenced material: PBMCs or T cells enriched from blood (not recorded which). J is TRBJ1-5 and V is TRBV5-8, with D possibly matching TRBD1 (6 bases). CDR3 region: CASSSRGGGGNQPQHF. Here the CDR3 DNA reads TGTGCCAGCAGCTCCCGGGGAGGGGGGGGCAATCAGCCCCAGCATTTT.